This TCR beta chain was captured by sequencing in a study of cytomegalovirus exposure and HLA in healthy donors. Unmatched junction bases numbered 6, after V lost 0 bases and J lost 8 bases. CDR3 size: 16 residues. Per germline, CDR1 LGHNA and CDR2 YNFKEQ. The PCR employed 60 Vbeta primers together with 13 Jbeta primers. The assay was immunoSEQ multiplex PCR, and TCRdb's table has in-frame clones only and misses some. The sample includes 150,000 to 200,000 clones, 70% to 90% of them seen just once. This clonotype was obtained from a woman aged 18-30 years in good health and CMV-seropositive. The chain carries TRBV4-2 and TRBJ2-3; 12 bases fit TRBD2. Sequencing used PBMCs. This chain's CDR3 is CASSQEPSGGAGTQYF. The CDR3 DNA follows: TGTGCCAGCAGCCAAGAGCCTAGCGGGGGGGCGGGTACGCAGTATTTT.